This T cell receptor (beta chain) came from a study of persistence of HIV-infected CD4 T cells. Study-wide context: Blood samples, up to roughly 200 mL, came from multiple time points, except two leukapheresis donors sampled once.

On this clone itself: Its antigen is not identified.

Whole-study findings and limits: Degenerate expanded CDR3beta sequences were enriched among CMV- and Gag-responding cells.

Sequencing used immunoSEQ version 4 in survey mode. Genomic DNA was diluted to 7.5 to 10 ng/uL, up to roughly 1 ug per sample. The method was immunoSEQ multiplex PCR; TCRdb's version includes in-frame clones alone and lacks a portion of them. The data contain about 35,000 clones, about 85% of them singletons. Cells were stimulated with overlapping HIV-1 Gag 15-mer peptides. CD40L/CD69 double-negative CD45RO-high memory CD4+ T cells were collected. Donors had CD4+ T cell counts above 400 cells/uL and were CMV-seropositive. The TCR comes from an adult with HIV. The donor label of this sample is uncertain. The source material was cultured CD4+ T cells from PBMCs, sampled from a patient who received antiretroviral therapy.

The CDR3: CASSALPGQGKDTQYF. The CDR3 nucleotides are TGTGCCAGCAGCGCCCTCCCGGGACAGGGAAAAGATACGCAGTATTTT. The chain is built from TRBV9 and TRBJ2-3; 9 bases agree with TRBD1. V trimming: 3 bases; J trimming: 5 bases; junction bases outside the gene matches: 10. Germline assignment: CDR1 SGDLS and CDR2 YYNGEE. The CDR3 loop spans 16 amino acids.